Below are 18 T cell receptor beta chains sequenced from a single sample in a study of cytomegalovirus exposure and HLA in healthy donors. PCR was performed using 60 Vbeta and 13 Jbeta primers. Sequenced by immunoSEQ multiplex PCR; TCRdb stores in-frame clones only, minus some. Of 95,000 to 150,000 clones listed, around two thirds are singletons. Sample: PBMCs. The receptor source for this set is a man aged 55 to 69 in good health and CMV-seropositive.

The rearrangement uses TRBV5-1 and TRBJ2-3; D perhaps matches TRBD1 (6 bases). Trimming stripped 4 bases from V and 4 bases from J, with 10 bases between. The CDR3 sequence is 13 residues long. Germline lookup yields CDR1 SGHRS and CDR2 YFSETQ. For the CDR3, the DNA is TGCGCCAGCAGCCTACAGGGCTCAGATACGCAGTATTTT. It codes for CASSLQGSDTQYF.

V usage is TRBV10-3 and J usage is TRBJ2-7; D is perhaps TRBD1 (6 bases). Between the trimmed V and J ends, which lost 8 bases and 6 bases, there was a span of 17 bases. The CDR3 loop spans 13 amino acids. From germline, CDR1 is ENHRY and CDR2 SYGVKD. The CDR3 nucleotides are TGTGCCATCGGGAATATGGGGGCGGGCGAGCAGTACTTC. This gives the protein CAIGNMGAGEQYF.

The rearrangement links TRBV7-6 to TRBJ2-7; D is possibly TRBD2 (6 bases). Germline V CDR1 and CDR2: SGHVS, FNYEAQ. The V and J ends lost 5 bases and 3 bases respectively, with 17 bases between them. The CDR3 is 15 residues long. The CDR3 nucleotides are TGTGCCAGCAGCGCAGGGCGGGGTACGGTCTACGAGCAGTACTTC. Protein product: CASSAGRGTVYEQYF.

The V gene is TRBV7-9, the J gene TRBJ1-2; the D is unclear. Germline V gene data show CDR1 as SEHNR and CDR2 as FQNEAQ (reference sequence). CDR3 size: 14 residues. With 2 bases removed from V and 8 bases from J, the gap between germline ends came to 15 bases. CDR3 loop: CASSLRGNDRGYTF. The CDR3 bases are TGTGCCAGCAGCTTACGGGGTAACGATAGGGGCTACACCTTC.

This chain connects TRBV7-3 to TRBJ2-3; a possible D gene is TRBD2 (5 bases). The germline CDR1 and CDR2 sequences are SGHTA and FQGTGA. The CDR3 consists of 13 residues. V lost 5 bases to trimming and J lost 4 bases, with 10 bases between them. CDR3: CASSLGSADTQYF. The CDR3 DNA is TGTGCCAGCAGCCTCGGTAGCGCAGATACGCAGTATTTT.

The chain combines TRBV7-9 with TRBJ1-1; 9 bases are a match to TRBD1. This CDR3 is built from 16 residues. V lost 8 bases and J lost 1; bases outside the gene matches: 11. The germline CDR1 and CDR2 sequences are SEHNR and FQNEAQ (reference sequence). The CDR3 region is CASGPQGQGRNTEAFF. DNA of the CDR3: TGTGCCAGCGGACCCCAGGGACAGGGTAGGAACACTGAAGCTTTCTTT.

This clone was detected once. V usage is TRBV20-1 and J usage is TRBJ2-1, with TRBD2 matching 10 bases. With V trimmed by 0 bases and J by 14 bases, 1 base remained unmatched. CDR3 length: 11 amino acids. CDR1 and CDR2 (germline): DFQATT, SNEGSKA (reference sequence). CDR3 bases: TGCAGTGCTAGAGACGGGACTAGCGAGTTCTTC. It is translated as CSARDGTSEFF.

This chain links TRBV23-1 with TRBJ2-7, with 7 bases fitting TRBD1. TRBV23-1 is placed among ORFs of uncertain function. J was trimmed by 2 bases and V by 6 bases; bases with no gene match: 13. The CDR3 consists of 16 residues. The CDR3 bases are TGCGCCAGCAGCGACCTAGGAGGACAGGACCCCTACGAGCAGTACTTC. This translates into CASSDLGGQDPYEQYF.

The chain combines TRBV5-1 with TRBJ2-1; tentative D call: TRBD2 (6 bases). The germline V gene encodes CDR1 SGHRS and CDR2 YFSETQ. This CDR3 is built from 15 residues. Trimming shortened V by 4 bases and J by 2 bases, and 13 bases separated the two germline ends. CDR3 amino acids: CASSPRGLTYNEQFF. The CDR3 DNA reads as TGCGCCAGCAGCCCGCGGGGCCTAACCTACAATGAGCAGTTCTTC.

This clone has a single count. CDR3 in amino acids: CASSRGPGEAEQYF. Here the CDR3 DNA reads TGTGCCAGCAGCCGGGGCCCAGGGGAAGCCGAGCAGTACTTC. This chain uses TRBV7-3 with TRBJ2-7; D perhaps matches TRBD1 (6 bases). From germline, CDR1 is SGHTA and CDR2 FQGTGA. V dropped 5 bases and J dropped 6 bases, with 17 bases sitting between them. This CDR3 is built from 14 residues.

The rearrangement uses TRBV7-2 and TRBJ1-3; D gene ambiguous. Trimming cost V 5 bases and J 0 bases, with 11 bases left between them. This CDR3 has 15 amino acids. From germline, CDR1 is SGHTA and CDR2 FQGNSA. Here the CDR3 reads CASSPRSRSGNTIYF. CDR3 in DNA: TGTGCCAGCAGCCCGAGAAGCCGCTCTGGAAACACCATATATTTT.

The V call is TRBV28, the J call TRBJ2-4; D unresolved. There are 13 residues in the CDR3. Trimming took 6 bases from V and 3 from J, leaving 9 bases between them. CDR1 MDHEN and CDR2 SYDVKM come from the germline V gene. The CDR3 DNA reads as TGTGCCAGCAGCAACTTCGGCAAAAACATTCAGTACTTC. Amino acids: CASSNFGKNIQYF.

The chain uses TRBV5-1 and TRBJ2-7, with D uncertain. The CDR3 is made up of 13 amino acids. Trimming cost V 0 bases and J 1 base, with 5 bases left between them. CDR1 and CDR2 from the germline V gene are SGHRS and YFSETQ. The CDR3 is CASSLAGSYEQYF. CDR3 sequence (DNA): TGCGCCAGCAGCTTGGCGGGTTCCTACGAGCAGTACTTC.

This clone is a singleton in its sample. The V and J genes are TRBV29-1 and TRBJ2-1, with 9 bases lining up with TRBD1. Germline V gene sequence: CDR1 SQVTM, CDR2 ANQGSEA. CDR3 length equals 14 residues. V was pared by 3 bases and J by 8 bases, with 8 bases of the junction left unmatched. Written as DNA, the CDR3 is TGCAGCGTTGAGCCCGGGACAGGGAAGGATGAGCAGTTCTTC. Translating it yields CSVEPGTGKDEQFF.

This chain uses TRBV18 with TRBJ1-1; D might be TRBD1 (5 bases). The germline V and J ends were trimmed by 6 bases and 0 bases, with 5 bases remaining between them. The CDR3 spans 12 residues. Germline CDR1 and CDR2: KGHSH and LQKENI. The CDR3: CASSTVNTEAFF. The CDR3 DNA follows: TGTGCCAGCTCGACAGTGAACACTGAAGCTTTCTTT.

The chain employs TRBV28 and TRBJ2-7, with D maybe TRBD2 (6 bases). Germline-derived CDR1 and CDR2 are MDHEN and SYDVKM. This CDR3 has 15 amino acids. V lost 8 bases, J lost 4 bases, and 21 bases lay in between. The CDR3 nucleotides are TGTGCCAGCCATCAGTCCTTCGGGGGTGGTTACGAGCAGTACTTC. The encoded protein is CASHQSFGGGYEQYF.

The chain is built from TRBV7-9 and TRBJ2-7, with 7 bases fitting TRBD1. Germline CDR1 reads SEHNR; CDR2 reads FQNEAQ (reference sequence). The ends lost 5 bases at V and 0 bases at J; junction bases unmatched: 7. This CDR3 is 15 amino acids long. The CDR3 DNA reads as TGTGCCAGCAGCCGCACGGGGACAGTCTCCTACGAGCAGTACTTC. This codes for CASSRTGTVSYEQYF.

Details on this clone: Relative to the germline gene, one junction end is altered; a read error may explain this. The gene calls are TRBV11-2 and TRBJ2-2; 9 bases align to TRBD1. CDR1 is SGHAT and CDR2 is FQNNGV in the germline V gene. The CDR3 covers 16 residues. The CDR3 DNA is TGTGCCAGCAGGTCCGGGACAGGGTGGAACGCCGGGGAGCTGTTTTTT. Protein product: CASRSGTGWNAGELFF.